One sample yielded the 2 T cell receptor beta chains listed below, sequenced in a study of T cells after yellow fever vaccination. TCRdb reanalysed the 5' RACE reads using MiXCR and keeps one entry per CDR3 protein. The sample consists of about 340,000 distinct CDR3 sequences, about 9.5% of them appearing once. Sequenced material: PBMCs, taken on the day of the first yellow fever vaccination. Receptor source: a man between 18 and 35 years old who received the YFV17D yellow fever vaccine.

The V and J genes are TRBV27 and TRBJ1-2; D not resolved. Germline CDR1 is MNHEY and CDR2 is SMNVEV (reference sequence). The CDR3 sequence is 13 residues long. V was shortened by 4 bases and J by 4 bases, with 10 bases between the two germline ends. CDR3 in amino acids: CASSSELTYGYTF. DNA of the CDR3: TGTGCCAGCAGTTCCGAGTTGACCTATGGCTACACCTTC.

The V and J genes are TRBV9 and TRBJ1-3, with D perhaps TRBD1 (6 bases). The CDR3 is 16 residues long. CDR1 and CDR2 from the germline V gene are SGDLS and YYNGEE. V lost 3 bases to trimming and J lost 0 bases, with 13 bases between them. The CDR3 DNA follows: TGTGCCAGCAGCGCCAGATTGACAGGCTCTGGAAACACCATATATTTT. This sequence encodes CASSARLTGSGNTIYF.